These 11 T cell receptor beta chains were all obtained from the same sample, sequenced in a study of CD8 T cells in ankylosing spondylitis (dated by TCRdb to the late 2010s). The research as a whole found: A TCR beta motif made up of several highly homologous amino acid variants appeared to be characteristic of blood from ankylosing spondylitis patients.

These receptors lack a known antigen. The library relied on 5' RACE. Sequencing was carried out with an Illumina HiSeq 2500. TCRdb reanalyzed the raw reads on its own, using fastp at Q25 for trimming and MiXCR for clone calling, and kept in-frame beta chains. Here each entry gathers all rows of one CDR3 protein and keeps the most common genes and DNA. This sample is represented by hundreds of thousands of distinct CDR3 sequences; approximately 12% of them were singletons. The ten largest clones add up to approximately 0.51% of the sample. The sequenced sample was blood, either unsorted or a sorted T cell fraction (not recorded which). Receptors were obtained from a male donor with ankylosing spondylitis.

This clonotype has a handful of counts. At one end the junction does not follow the germline gene, possibly because of a read error. The chain is built from TRBV20-1 and TRBJ2-3; 9 bases map to TRBD2. Germline V CDR1 and CDR2: DFQATT, SNEGSKA (reference sequence). This CDR3 is 17 amino acids long. The CDR3 spells CCARKVPAGGPGDTQYF. The CDR3 DNA reads TGCTGTGCTAGGAAGGTTCCGGCGGGAGGGCCGGGAGATACGCAGTATTTT.

This chain links TRBV4-3 with TRBJ2-1; D may be TRBD2 (6 bases). The CDR3 runs to 13 residues. Germline V gene data show CDR1 as LGHNA and CDR2 as YSLEER. Trimming took off 3 bases at V and 8 bases at J, with 11 bases between the two ends. CDR3 in amino acids: CASSHRRDYEQFF. In DNA form, the CDR3 reads TGCGCCAGCAGCCACCGCCGGGACTATGAGCAGTTCTTC.

The chain employs TRBV4-3 and TRBJ2-1; 9 nucleotides agree with TRBD2. CDR3 size: 15 residues. V lost 3 bases, J lost 5 bases, and 5 bases stayed unmatched. Germline V gene data show CDR1 as LGHNA and CDR2 as YSLEER. The DNA for the CDR3 is TGCGCCAGCAGCCACACGACTAGCGGCAACAATGAGCAGTTCTTC. Its translation: CASSHTTSGNNEQFF.

The chain links TRBV10-1 to TRBJ2-1; 12 nucleotides agree with TRBD2. CDR1 is WNHNN, CDR2 SYGVQD, per germline (reference sequence). Trimming cost V 3 bases and J 8 bases; bases outside gene matches: 2. This CDR3 region has 14 residues. CDR3 in DNA: TGCGCCAGCAGTGACGGGACTAGCGGGCATGAGCAGTTCTTC. This gives the protein CASSDGTSGHEQFF.

This clonotype was counted only a few times. The DNA is left out, because the CDR3 cannot be placed on it with certainty; the CDR3 is given as TCRdb lists it. The rearrangement links TRBV12-3 or TRBV12-4 to TRBJ2-2; TRBD1 is the table's D call, not checked against the DNA. 14 amino acids form the CDR3, both terminal residues included. CDR3 sequence reads: CASSLRGVGGSCFF.

This clonotype was counted a few times. The CDR3 loop reads CATTGGADTQYF. The CDR3 region has the DNA TGTGCCACCACAGGCGGGGCAGATACGCAGTATTTT. This sequence joins TRBV10-3 and TRBJ2-3, with D possibly being TRBD2 (6 bases). In germline, CDR1 is ENHRY, CDR2 SYGVKD. V dropped 10 bases and J dropped 4 bases, with 12 bases sitting between them. This CDR3 spans 12 amino acids.

The rearrangement joins TRBV6-2 or TRBV6-3 to TRBJ2-3, with 8 bases fitting TRBD2. The CDR3 runs to 15 residues. Germline V gene data show CDR1 as MNHEY and CDR2 as SVGEGT. The trim removed 5 bases at V and 4 bases at J, leaving 8 bases unmatched. DNA of the CDR3: TGTGCCAGCAGTAACGGGAGGGCATCGGCAGATACGCAGTATTTT. It codes for CASSNGRASADTQYF.

The chain uses TRBV5-1 and TRBJ2-1; the match to TRBD2 covers 7 bases. After removal of 0 bases from V and 4 bases from J, the junction contained 4 bases not matched to a gene. The germline gives CDR1 SGHRS, CDR2 YFSETQ. This CDR3 spans 15 amino acids. In DNA form, the CDR3 reads TGCGCCAGCAGCTTGGACGGACTAGGTTACAATGAGCAGTTCTTC. Protein sequence: CASSLDGLGYNEQFF.

The J gene is TRBJ1-1, the V gene TRBV20-1; D might be TRBD1 (5 bases). CDR3 length: 11 amino acids. V was cut by 5 bases and J by 5 bases, with 9 bases left in between. Germline CDR1 reads DFQATT; CDR2 reads SNEGSKA (reference sequence). The CDR3 nucleotides read TGCAGTGCTGGGTGGGGGACTGAAGCTTTCTTT. Translating it yields CSAGWGTEAFF.

Ten or more counts support this clonotype. This chain uses TRBV12-3 or TRBV12-4 with TRBJ2-4; D possibly matches TRBD1 or TRBD2 (6 bases each). V dropped 5 bases and J dropped 6 bases, with 17 bases sitting between them. CDR3 length: 15 amino acids. Written as DNA, the CDR3 is TGTGCCAGCAGTAGAATAGGGGGGTTAAGAAACATTCAGTACTTC. It encodes CASSRIGGLRNIQYF.

This clonotype was counted only a few times. This chain joins TRBV6-2 or TRBV6-3 and TRBJ2-4, with TRBD1 matching over 7 bases. In germline, CDR1 is MNHEY, CDR2 SVGEGT. The CDR3 extends over 15 amino acids. J gave up 0 bases and V 7 bases, and 6 bases lay outside the gene matches. CDR3 sequence: CASTGTALAKNIQYF. The CDR3 DNA is TGTGCCAGCACCGGGACAGCTCTAGCCAAAAACATTCAGTACTTC.